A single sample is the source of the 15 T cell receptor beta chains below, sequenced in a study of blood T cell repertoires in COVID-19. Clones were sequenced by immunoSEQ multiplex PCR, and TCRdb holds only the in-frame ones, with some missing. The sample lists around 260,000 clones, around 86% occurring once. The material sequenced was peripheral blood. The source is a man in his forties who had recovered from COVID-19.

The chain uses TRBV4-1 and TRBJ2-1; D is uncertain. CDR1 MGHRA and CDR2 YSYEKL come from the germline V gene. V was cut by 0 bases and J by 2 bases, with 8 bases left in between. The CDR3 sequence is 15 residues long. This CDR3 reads CASSQELRTYNEQFF. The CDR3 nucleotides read TGCGCCAGCAGCCAAGAATTGCGGACCTACAATGAGCAGTTCTTC.

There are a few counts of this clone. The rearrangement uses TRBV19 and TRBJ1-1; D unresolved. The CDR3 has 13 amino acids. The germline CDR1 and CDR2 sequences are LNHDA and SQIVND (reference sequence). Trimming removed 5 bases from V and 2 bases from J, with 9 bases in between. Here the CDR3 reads CASSLWPNTEAFF. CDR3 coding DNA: TGTGCCAGTAGTCTGTGGCCTAACACTGAAGCTTTCTTT.

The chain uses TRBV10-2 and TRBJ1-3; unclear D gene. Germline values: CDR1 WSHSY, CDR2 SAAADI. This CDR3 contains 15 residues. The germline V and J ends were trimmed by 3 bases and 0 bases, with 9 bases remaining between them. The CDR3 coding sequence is TGCGCCAGCAGTGAAAACACCTTCTCTGGAAACACCATATATTTT. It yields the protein CASSENTFSGNTIYF.

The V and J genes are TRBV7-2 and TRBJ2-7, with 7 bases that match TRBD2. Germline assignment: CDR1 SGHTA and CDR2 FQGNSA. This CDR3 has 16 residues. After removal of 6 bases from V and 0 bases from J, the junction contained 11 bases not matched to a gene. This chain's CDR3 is CASRPASGSLSYEQYF. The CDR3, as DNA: TGTGCCAGCAGACCTGCTAGCGGATCACTCTCCTACGAGCAGTACTTC.

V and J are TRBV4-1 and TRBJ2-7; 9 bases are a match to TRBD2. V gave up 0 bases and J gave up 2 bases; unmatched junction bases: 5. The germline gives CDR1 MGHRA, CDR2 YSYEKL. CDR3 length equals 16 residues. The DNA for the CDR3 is TGCGCCAGCAGCCAAGAGAGGGCGGGGGGGGCCTACGAGCAGTACTTC. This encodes CASSQERAGGAYEQYF.

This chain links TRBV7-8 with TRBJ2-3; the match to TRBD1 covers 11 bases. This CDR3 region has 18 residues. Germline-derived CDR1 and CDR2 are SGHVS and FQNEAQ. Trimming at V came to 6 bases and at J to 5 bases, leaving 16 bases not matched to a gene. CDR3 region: CASRSGTGGSFEVDTQYF. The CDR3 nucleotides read TGTGCCAGCAGGTCCGGGACAGGGGGATCTTTCGAGGTAGATACGCAGTATTTT.

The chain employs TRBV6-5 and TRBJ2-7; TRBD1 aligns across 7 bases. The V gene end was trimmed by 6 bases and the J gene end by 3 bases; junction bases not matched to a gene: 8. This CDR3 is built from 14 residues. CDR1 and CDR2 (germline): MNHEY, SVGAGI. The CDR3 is CASSKGGQHYEQYF. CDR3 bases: TGTGCCAGCAGCAAAGGGGGACAGCACTACGAGCAGTACTTC.

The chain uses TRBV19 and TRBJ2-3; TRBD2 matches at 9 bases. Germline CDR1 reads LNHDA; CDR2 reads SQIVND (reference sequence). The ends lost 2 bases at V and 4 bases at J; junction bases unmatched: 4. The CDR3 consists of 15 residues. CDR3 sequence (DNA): TGTGCCAGTAGTATACTAACTAGCGGGTCAGATACGCAGTATTTT. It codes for CASSILTSGSDTQYF.

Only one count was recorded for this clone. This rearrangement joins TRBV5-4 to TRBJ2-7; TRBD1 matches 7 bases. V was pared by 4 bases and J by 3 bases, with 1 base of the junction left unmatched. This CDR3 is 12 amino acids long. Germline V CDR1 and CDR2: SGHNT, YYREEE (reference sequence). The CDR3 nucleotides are TGTGCCAGCAGCCGGGACAGCTACGAGCAGTACTTC. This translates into CASSRDSYEQYF.

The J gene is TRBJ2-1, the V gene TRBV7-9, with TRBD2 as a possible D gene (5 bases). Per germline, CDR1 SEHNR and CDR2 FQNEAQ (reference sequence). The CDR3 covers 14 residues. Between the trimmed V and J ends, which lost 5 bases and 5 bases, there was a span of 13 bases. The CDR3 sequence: CASSNLMEDNEQFF. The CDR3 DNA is TGTGCCAGCAGCAACCTGATGGAGGACAATGAGCAGTTCTTC. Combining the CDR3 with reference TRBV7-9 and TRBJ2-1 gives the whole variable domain DTGVSQNPRHKITKRGQNVTFRCDPISEHNRLYWYRQTLGQGPEFLTYFQNEAQLEKSRLLSDRFSAERPKGSFSTLEIQRTEQGDSAMYLCASSNLMEDNEQFFGPGTRLTVL.

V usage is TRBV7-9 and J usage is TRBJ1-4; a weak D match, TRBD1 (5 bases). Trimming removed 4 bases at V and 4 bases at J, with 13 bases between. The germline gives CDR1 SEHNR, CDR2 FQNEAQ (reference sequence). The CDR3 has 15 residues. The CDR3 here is CASSSAGLGNEKLFF. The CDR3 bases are TGTGCCAGCAGCTCTGCGGGACTGGGTAATGAAAAACTGTTTTTT.

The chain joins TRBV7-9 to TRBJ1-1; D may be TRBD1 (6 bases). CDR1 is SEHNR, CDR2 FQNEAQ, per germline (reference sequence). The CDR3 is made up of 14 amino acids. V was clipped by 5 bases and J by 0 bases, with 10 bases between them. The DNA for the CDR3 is TGTGCCAGCAGCCAGGACAGCCTGAACACTGAAGCTTTCTTT. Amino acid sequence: CASSQDSLNTEAFF.

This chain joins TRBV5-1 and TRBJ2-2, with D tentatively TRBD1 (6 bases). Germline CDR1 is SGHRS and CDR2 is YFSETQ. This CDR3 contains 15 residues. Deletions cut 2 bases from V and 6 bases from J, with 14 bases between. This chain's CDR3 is CASSLEQGPAGELFF. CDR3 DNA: TGCGCCAGCAGCTTAGAACAGGGTCCGGCCGGGGAGCTGTTTTTT.

Here the CDR3 reads CASRIGQTGYTF. The CDR3 DNA reads TGTGCCAGCAGGATTGGACAGACTGGCTACACCTTC. V gene TRBV7-2 combines with J gene TRBJ1-2, with a possible D match to TRBD1 (6 bases). Trimming removed 6 bases at V and 7 bases at J, with 12 bases between. The germline V gene has CDR1 SGHTA and CDR2 FQGNSA. CDR3 size: 12 residues.

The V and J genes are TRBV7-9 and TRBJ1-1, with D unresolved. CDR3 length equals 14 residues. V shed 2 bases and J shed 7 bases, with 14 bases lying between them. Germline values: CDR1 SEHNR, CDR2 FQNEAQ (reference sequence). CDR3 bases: TGTGCCAGCAGCTTAACCGCAGCCCGAGGTGAAGCTTTCTTT. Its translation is CASSLTAARGEAFF.